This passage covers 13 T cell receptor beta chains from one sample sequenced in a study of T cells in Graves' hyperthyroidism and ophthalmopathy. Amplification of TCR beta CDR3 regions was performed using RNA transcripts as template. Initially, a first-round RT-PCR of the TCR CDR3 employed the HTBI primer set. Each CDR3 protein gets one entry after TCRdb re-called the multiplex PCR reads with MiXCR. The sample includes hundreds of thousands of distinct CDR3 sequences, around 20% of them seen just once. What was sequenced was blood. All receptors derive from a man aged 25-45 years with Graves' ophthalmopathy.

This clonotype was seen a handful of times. CDR3 DNA: TGTGCCAGCAGGCCCGCGGGTTCCCCCTACAATGAGCAGTTCTTC. Translation gives CASRPAGSPYNEQFF. The V gene is TRBV12-3 or TRBV12-4, the J gene TRBJ2-1; maybe TRBD2 (5 bases). Trimming cost V 6 bases and J 2 bases, with 14 bases left between them. This CDR3 contains 15 residues.

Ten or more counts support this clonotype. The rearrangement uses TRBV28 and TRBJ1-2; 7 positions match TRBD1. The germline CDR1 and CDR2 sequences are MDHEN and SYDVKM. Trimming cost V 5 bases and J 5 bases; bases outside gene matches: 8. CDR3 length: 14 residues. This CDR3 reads CASSAGQSDYGYTF. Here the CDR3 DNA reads TGTGCCAGCAGTGCGGGACAGTCGGATTATGGCTACACCTTC.

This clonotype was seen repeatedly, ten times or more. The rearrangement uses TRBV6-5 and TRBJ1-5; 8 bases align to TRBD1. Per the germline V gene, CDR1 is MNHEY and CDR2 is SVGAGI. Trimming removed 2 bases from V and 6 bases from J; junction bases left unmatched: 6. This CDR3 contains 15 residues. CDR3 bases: TGTGCCAGCAGTTACATGGCAGGGGGCGGTCAGCCCCAGCATTTT. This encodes CASSYMAGGGQPQHF.

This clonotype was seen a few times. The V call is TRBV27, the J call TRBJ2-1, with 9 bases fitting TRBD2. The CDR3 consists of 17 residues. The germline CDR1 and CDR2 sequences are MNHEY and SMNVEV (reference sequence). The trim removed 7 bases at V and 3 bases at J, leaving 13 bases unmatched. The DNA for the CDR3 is TGTGCCAGCAAATTTCACAGACTAGCGGACAACTACAATGAGCAGTTCTTC. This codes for CASKFHRLADNYNEQFF.

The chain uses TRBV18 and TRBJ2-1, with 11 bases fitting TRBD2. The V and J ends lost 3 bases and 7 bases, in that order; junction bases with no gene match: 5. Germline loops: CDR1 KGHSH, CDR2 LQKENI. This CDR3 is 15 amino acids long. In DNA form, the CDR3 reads TGTGCCAGCTCACCCGAACTAGCGGGAGTGAATGAGCAGTTCTTC. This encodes CASSPELAGVNEQFF.

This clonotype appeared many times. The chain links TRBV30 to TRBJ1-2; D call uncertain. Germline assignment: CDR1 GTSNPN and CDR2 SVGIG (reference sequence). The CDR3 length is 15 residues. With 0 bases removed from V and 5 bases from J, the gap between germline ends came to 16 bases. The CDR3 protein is CAWSVLSRASYGYTF. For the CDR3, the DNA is TGTGCCTGGAGTGTACTCTCGAGGGCGAGTTATGGCTACACCTTC.

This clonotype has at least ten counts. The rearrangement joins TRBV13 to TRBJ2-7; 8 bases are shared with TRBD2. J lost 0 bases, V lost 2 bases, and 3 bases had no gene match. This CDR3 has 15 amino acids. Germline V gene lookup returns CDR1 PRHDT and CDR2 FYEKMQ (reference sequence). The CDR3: CASSLSGGLSYEQYF. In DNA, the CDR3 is TGTGCCAGCAGCTTAAGCGGGGGCCTCTCCTACGAGCAGTACTTC.

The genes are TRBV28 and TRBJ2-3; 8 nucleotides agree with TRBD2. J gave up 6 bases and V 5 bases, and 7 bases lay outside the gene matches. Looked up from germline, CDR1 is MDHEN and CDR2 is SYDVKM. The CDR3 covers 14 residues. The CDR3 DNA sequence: TGTGCCAGCAGTGCCCGACTAGCGCCCGATACGCAGTATTTT. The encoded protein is CASSARLAPDTQYF.

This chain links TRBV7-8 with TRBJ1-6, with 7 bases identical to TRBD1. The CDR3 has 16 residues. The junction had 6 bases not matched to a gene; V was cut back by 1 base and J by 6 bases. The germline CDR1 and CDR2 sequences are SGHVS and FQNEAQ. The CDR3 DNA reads TGTGCCAGCAGCTTAGTCCCAGGGGGAAGTAATTCACCCCTCCACTTT. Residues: CASSLVPGGSNSPLHF.

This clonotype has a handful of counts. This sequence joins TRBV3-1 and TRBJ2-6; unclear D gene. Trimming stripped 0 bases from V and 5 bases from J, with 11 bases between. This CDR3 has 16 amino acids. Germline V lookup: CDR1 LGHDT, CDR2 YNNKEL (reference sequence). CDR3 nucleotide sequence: TGTGCCAGCAGCCAAGATCCGGGCATAAGGGCCAACGTCCTGACTTTC. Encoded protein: CASSQDPGIRANVLTF. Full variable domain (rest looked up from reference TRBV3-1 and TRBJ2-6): DTAVSQTPKYLVTQMGNDKSIKCEQNLGHDTMYWYKQDSKKFLKIMFSYNNKELIINETVPNRFSPKSPDKAHLNLHINSLELGDSAVYFCASSQDPGIRANVLTFGAGSRLTVL.

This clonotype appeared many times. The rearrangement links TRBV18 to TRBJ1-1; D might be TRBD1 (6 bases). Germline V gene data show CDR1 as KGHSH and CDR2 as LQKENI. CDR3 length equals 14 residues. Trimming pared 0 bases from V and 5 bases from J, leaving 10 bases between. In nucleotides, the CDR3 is TGTGCCAGCTCACCACCGGGGGGCTGGACTGAAGCTTTCTTT. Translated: CASSPPGGWTEAFF.

This CDR3 is CASRQGQGIGEQFF. Written as DNA, the CDR3 is TGCGCCAGCAGACAGGGACAGGGGATTGGTGAGCAGTTCTTC. This rearrangement joins TRBV4-1 to TRBJ2-1, with 10 bases that match TRBD1. Germline V gene sequence: CDR1 MGHRA, CDR2 YSYEKL. V trimming: 6 bases; J trimming: 9 bases; junction bases outside the gene matches: 8. The CDR3 is 14 amino acids.

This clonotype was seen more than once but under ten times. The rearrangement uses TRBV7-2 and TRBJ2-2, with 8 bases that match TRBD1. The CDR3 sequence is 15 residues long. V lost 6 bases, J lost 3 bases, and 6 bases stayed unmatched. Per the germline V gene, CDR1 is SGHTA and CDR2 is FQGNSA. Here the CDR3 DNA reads TGTGCCAGCAGTAAAGGACAGGGATACACCGGGGAGCTGTTTTTT. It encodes CASSKGQGYTGELFF.